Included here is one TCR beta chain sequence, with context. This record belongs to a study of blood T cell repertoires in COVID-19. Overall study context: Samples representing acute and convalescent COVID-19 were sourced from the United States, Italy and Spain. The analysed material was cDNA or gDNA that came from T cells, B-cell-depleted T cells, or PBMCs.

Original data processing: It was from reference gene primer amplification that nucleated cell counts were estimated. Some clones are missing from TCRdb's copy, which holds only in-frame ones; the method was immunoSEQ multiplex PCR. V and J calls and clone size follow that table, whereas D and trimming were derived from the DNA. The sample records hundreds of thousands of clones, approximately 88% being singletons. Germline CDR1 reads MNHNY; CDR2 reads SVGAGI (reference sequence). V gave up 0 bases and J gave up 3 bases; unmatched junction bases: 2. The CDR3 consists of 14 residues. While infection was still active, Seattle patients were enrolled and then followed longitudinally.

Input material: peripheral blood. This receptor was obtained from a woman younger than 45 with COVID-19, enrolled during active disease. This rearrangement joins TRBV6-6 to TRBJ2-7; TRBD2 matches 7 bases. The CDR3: CASSYSSGNYEQYF. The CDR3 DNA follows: TGTGCCAGCAGTTACTCGAGCGGGAACTACGAGCAGTACTTC.